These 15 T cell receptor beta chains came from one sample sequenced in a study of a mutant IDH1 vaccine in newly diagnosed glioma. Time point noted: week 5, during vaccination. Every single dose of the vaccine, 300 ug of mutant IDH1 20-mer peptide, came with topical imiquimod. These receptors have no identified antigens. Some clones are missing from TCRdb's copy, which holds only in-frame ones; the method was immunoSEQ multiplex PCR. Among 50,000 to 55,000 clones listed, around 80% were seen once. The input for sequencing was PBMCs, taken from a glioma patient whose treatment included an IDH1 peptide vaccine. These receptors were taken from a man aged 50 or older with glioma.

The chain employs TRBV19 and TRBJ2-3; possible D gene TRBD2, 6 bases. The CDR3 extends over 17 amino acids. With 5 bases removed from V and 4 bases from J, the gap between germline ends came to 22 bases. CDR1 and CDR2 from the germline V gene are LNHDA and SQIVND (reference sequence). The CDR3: CASSGAGLMAGSDTQYF. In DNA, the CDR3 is TGTGCCAGTAGTGGAGCGGGCTTAATGGCGGGTTCAGATACGCAGTATTTT.

CDR3 loop: CASSPWGIIPYEQYF. In nucleotides, the CDR3 is TGTGCCAGCAGCCCATGGGGGATTATCCCCTACGAGCAGTACTTC. V and J are TRBV7-8 and TRBJ2-7; TRBD1 or TRBD2 may be the D gene (5 bases each). Germline CDR1 is SGHVS and CDR2 is FQNEAQ. The CDR3 is 15 amino acids. The V gene lost 5 bases and the J gene lost 2 bases, with 16 bases spanning the gap.

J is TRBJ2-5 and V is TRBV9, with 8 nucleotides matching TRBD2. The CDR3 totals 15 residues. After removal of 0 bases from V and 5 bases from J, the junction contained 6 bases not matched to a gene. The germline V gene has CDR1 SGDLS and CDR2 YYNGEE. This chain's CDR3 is CASSVEGSGVETQYF. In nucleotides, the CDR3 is TGTGCCAGCAGCGTAGAGGGTAGCGGGGTTGAGACCCAGTACTTC.

The chain's CDR3 is CASSQLNTEAFF. Here the CDR3 DNA reads TGTGCCAGCAGCCAATTGAACACTGAAGCTTTCTTT. This chain uses TRBV14 with TRBJ1-1, with D unresolved. The V end lost 2 bases, the J end lost 0 bases, and 1 base lay between the germline ends. From germline, CDR1 is SGHDN and CDR2 FVKESK. The CDR3 consists of 12 residues.

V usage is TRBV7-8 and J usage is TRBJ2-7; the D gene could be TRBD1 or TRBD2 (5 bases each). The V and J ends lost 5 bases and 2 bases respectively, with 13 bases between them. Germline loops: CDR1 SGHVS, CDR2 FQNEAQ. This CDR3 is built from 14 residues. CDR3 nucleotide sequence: TGTGCCAGCAGCCAGGGACCGACCGCCTACGAGCAGTACTTC. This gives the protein CASSQGPTAYEQYF.

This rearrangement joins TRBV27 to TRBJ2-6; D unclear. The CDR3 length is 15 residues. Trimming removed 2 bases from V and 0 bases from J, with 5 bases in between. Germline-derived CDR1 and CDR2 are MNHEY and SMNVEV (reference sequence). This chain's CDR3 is CASSLGYSGANVLTF. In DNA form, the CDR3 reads TGTGCCAGCAGTTTAGGGTACTCTGGGGCCAACGTCCTGACTTTC.

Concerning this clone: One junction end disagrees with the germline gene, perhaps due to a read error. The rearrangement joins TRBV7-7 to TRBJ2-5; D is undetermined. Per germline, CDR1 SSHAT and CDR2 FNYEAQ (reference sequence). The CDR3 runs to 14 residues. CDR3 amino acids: CASSPAGSGETQYF. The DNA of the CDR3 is TGTGCTAGCAGCCCGGCTGGTTCGGGCGAGACCCAGTACTTC.

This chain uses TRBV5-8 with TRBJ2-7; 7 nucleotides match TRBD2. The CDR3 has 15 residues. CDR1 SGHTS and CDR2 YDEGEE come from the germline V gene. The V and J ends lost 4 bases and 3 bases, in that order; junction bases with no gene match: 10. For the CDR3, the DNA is TGTGCCAGCAGCCCGGAAGGAGCGGGGAGCTACGAGCAGTACTTC. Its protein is CASSPEGAGSYEQYF.

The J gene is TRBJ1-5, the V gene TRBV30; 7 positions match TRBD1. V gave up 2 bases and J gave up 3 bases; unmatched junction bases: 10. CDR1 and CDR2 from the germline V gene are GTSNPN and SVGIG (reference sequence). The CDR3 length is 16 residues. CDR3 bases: TGTGCCTGGAGTACAGGGGCGGGGGATATCAATCAGCCCCAGCATTTT. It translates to CAWSTGAGDINQPQHF.

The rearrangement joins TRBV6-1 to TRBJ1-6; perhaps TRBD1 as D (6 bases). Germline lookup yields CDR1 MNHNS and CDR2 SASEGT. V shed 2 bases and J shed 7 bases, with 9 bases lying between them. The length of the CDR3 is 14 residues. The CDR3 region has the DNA TGTGCCAGCAGTGAATTACAGGGAAATTCACCCCTCCACTTT. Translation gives CASSELQGNSPLHF.

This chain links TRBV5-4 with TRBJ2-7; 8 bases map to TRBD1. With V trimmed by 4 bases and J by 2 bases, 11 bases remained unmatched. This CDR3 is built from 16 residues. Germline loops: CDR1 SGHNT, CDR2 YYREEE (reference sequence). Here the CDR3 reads CASSQSRGTGAYEQYF. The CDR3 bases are TGTGCCAGCAGCCAATCTAGGGGGACAGGAGCCTACGAGCAGTACTTC.

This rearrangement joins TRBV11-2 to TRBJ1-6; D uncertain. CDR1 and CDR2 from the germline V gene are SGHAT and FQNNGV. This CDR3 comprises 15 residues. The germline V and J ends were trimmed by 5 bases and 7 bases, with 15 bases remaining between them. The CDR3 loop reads CASSLTGGPNSPLHF. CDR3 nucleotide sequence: TGTGCCAGCAGCCTGACGGGAGGGCCGAATTCACCCCTCCACTTT.

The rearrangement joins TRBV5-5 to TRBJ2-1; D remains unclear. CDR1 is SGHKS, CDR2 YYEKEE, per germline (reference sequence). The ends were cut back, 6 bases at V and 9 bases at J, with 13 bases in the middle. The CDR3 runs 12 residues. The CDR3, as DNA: TGTGCCAGCACTCCCGGTGGGGTTGAGCAGTTCTTC. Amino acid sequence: CASTPGGVEQFF.

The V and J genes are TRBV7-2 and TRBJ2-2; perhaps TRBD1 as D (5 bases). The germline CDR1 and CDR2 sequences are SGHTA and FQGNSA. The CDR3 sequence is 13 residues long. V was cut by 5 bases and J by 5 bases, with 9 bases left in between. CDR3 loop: CASSLQGTGELFF. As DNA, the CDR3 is TGTGCCAGCAGCCTCCAGGGAACCGGGGAGCTGTTTTTT. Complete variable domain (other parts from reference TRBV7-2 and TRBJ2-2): GAGVSQSPSNKVTEKGKDVELRCDPISGHTALYWYRQSLGQGLEFLIYFQGNSAPDKSGLPSDRFSAERTGGSVSTLTIQRTQQEDSAVYLCASSLQGTGELFFGEGSRLTVL.

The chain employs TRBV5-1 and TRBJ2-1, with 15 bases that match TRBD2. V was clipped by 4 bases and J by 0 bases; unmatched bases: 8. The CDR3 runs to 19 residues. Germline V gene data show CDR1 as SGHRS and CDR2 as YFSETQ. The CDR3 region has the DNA TGCGCCAGCAGCCCAGGGACTAGCGGGGGGTGGAGCTCCTACAATGAGCAGTTCTTC. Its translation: CASSPGTSGGWSSYNEQFF.